A single T cell receptor beta chain is shown here with its context. As yet, its antigen is unknown. The source of the sample is a study of cytotoxic CD8 clonotypes in ibrutinib-treated CLL. Study-wide context: Enrolment comprised around twelve relapsed/refractory and about 16 treatment-naive patients; 17 to 18 were IGHV unmutated. The study recorded mean values of approximately 260,000 productive templates and under 100,000 productive rearrangements per sample.

V lost 3 bases and J lost 2, with 8 bases in between. This CDR3 is 13 amino acids long. Germline V gene lookup returns CDR1 MNHEY and CDR2 SMNVEV (reference sequence). The assay was immunoSEQ multiplex PCR, and TCRdb's table has in-frame clones only and misses some. The repertoire includes about 200,000 clones, 70% of them detected once, and roughly 6.4% sits in the top ten. Regarding the study as a whole: Few clonotypes were public, and these shrank or held steady under treatment. Sampling of sustained-remission and progressing patients occurred at differing times.

This receptor was identified in a human donor with chronic lymphocytic leukemia. Sequencing was performed on PBMCs, taken after 12 months of ibrutinib treatment. The rearrangement links TRBV27 to TRBJ2-7, with D uncertain. The CDR3 bases are TGTGCCAGCAGTTTTTCCGGTACCTACGAGCAGTACTTC. This gives the protein CASSFSGTYEQYF.